Shown below are 21 T cell receptor beta chains from a single sample sequenced in a study of blood T cell repertoires in COVID-19. Generated by immunoSEQ multiplex PCR, the TCRdb table keeps only in-frame clones and is missing some. The sample lists 70,000 or so clones; about nine tenths were seen once. Sample: peripheral blood. These receptors were obtained from a man younger than 45 with acute or convalescent COVID-19.

The V and J genes are TRBV30 and TRBJ2-1; weak D call: TRBD1 (5 bases). The germline V gene encodes CDR1 GTSNPN and CDR2 SVGIG (reference sequence). CDR3 size: 12 residues. V lost 5 bases and J lost 5, with 10 bases in between. The CDR3 nucleotides read TGTGCCTGGGGCAGGACACACAATGAGCAGTTCTTC. Its protein is CAWGRTHNEQFF.

This clone was seen just once. The V gene is TRBV5-1, the J gene TRBJ1-1, with D perhaps matching TRBD1 (5 bases). Germline V gene sequence: CDR1 SGHRS, CDR2 YFSETQ. CDR3 length: 15 amino acids. V lost 0 bases to trimming and J lost 3 bases, with 12 bases between them. CDR3 coding DNA: TGCGCCAGCAGCTTGGCGGGGGTTAGCGACACTGAAGCTTTCTTT. Protein product: CASSLAGVSDTEAFF.

The genes are TRBV5-6 and TRBJ1-1; TRBD1 aligns across 9 bases. This CDR3 comprises 18 residues. Trimming at V came to 5 bases and at J to 3 bases, leaving 17 bases not matched to a gene. The V gene's germline CDR1 is SGHDT and CDR2 YYEEEE. CDR3 in amino acids: CASRGTGNLGGRHTEAFF. The CDR3 DNA reads TGTGCCAGCAGGGGGACAGGGAATTTAGGTGGTCGGCACACTGAAGCTTTCTTT.

CDR3 nucleotide sequence: TGTGCCAGCAGCTCCCGCGCGGGGGCCGGGGAGCTGTTTTTT. Its protein is CASSSRAGAGELFF. V and J are TRBV7-6 and TRBJ2-2; 7 bases fit TRBD2. Germline V gene lookup returns CDR1 SGHVS and CDR2 FNYEAQ. This CDR3 has 14 residues. V dropped 4 bases and J dropped 6; count of bases not matched to a gene: 5.

This clone has only a few counts. The V and J genes are TRBV25-1 and TRBJ1-4; D gene uncertain. Looked up from germline, CDR1 is MGHDK and CDR2 is SYGVNS. The V gene lost 5 bases and the J gene lost 4 bases, with 8 bases spanning the gap. The CDR3 length is 13 residues. The CDR3 loop reads CASSPHSNEKLFF. The CDR3 region has the DNA TGTGCCAGCAGTCCTCATAGTAATGAAAAACTGTTTTTT.

The chain carries TRBV27 and TRBJ1-5; 7 bases agree with TRBD1. This CDR3 has 14 amino acids. Germline V lookup: CDR1 MNHEY, CDR2 SMNVEV (reference sequence). Unmatched junction bases numbered 5, after V lost 6 bases and J lost 3 bases. The CDR3 spells CASRRQGLNQPQHF. The CDR3 region has the DNA TGTGCCAGCAGGAGACAGGGTCTCAATCAGCCCCAGCATTTT.

This chain connects TRBV9 to TRBJ1-2; perhaps TRBD1 as D (6 bases). Germline assignment: CDR1 SGDLS and CDR2 YYNGEE. With 0 bases removed from V and 0 bases from J, the gap between germline ends came to 6 bases. The CDR3 consists of 14 residues. CDR3 loop: CASSVGQANYGYTF. The CDR3 DNA sequence: TGTGCCAGCAGCGTAGGACAGGCTAACTATGGCTACACCTTC. Together with reference TRBV9 and TRBJ1-2, the CDR3 gives the full variable domain: DSGVTQTPKHLITATGQRVTLRCSPRSGDLSVYWYQQSLDQGLQFLIQYYNGEERAKGNILERFSAQQFPDLHSELNLSSLELGDSALYFCASSVGQANYGYTFGSGTRLTVV.

The chain combines TRBV12-3 or TRBV12-4 with TRBJ1-2, with D possibly being TRBD1 (6 bases). There are 13 residues in the CDR3. V gave up 4 bases and J gave up 3 bases, with 9 bases separating them. CDR3: CASSSAGDYGYTF. The CDR3 bases are TGTGCCAGCAGTTCGGCAGGGGACTATGGCTACACCTTC.

The chain combines TRBV7-2 with TRBJ1-5; 9 nucleotides align to TRBD1. Germline V gives CDR1 SGHTA, CDR2 FQGNSA. This CDR3 is 17 amino acids long. V shed 5 bases and J 1 base; nucleotides not matched to a gene: 9. CDR3 sequence (DNA): TGTGCCAGCAGCCCCGGGACAGGGATCGGAAGCAATCAGCCCCAGCATTTT. The encoded protein is CASSPGTGIGSNQPQHF.

The rearrangement joins TRBV7-3 to TRBJ2-7, with D possibly TRBD1 on 6 matching bases. V gave up 5 bases and J gave up 0 bases, with 14 bases separating them. The CDR3 is 15 residues long. Germline V CDR1 and CDR2: SGHTA, FQGTGA. CDR3 in DNA: TGTGCCAGCAGCGCTACTAGGGGGAGCTCCTACGAGCAGTACTTC. Its translation is CASSATRGSSYEQYF.

This clone has a single count. The chain combines TRBV5-6 with TRBJ1-6; D is perhaps TRBD1 (5 bases). The germline V gene has CDR1 SGHDT and CDR2 YYEEEE. This CDR3 has 15 amino acids. V dropped 4 bases and J dropped 7 bases, with 15 bases sitting between them. DNA of the CDR3: TGTGCCAGCAGCCGGGGGTGGGCGACAAATTCACCCCTCCACTTT. This codes for CASSRGWATNSPLHF. The complete variable domain, with remaining parts taken from reference TRBV5-6 and TRBJ1-6, reads DAGVTQSPTHLIKTRGQQVTLRCSPKSGHDTVSWYQQALGQGPQFIFQYYEEEERQRGNFPDRFSGHQFPNYSSELNVNALLLGDSALYLCASSRGWATNSPLHFGNGTRLTVT.

In regard to this clone: Compared with germline, one end of the junction differs, possibly owing to a read error. The V call is TRBV7-7, the J call TRBJ2-1; 10 bases align to TRBD2. Germline CDR1 and CDR2: SSHAT and FNYEAQ (reference sequence). The CDR3 length is 15 residues. The CDR3 spells CASSLASGGADEQFF. Written as DNA, the CDR3 is TGTGCTAGCAGCTTAGCCAGCGGGGGGGCCGATGAGCAGTTCTTC.

V gene TRBV7-6 combines with J gene TRBJ1-5; D perhaps matches TRBD1 (6 bases). The germline V and J ends were trimmed by 2 bases and 6 bases, with 11 bases remaining between them. The V gene's germline CDR1 is SGHVS and CDR2 FNYEAQ. The CDR3 contains 14 residues. The CDR3 bases are TGTGCCAGCAGCTTACGACAGGACGGTCAGCCCCAGCATTTT. This translates into CASSLRQDGQPQHF.

The chain is built from TRBV7-2 and TRBJ1-3; D may be TRBD1 (5 bases). V was shortened by 2 bases and J by 3 bases, with 17 bases between the two germline ends. Germline assignment: CDR1 SGHTA and CDR2 FQGNSA. The CDR3 loop spans 17 amino acids. The CDR3 DNA reads TGTGCCAGCAGCTTATCTGGGGGGAATCTAGGTGGAAACACCATATATTTT. It translates to CASSLSGGNLGGNTIYF.

This chain links TRBV27 with TRBJ1-2; D is ambiguous. V lost 2 bases and J 4 bases, leaving 11 bases between the germline ends. The CDR3 length is 14 residues. Germline CDR1 MNHEY, CDR2 SMNVEV (reference sequence). This CDR3 reads CASSLAPEVYGYTF. The CDR3 nucleotides read TGTGCCAGCAGTTTAGCTCCAGAAGTCTATGGCTACACCTTC.

The chain uses TRBV7-3 and TRBJ2-2; D perhaps matches TRBD2 (5 bases). With 0 bases removed from V and 6 bases from J, the gap between germline ends came to 11 bases. The germline V gene has CDR1 SGHTA and CDR2 FQGTGA. This CDR3 comprises 15 residues. The CDR3 loop reads CASSLTAGWAGELFF. CDR3 in DNA: TGTGCCAGCAGCTTAACTGCGGGCTGGGCCGGGGAGCTGTTTTTT.

The J gene is TRBJ2-5, the V gene TRBV5-1; the D gene is possibly TRBD1 (5 bases). The CDR3 length is 13 residues. Germline V lookup: CDR1 SGHRS, CDR2 YFSETQ. The V gene lost 1 base and the J gene lost 2 bases, with 6 bases spanning the gap. This CDR3 reads CASSLQGQETQYF. The CDR3 coding sequence is TGCGCCAGCAGCTTGCAGGGACAAGAGACCCAGTACTTC.

The chain recombines TRBV6-5 with TRBJ1-3; D perhaps matches TRBD1 (6 bases). CDR3 length equals 13 residues. Trimming pared 6 bases from V and 4 bases from J, leaving 10 bases between. Germline V lookup: CDR1 MNHEY, CDR2 SVGAGI. The CDR3: CASRQGNGNTIYF. DNA for the CDR3: TGTGCCAGCAGACAGGGTAACGGAAACACCATATATTTT.

V is TRBV19 and J is TRBJ2-3; TRBD2 might be the D (6 bases). CDR3 length: 15 amino acids. Germline CDR1 is LNHDA and CDR2 is SQIVND (reference sequence). Trimming took off 5 bases at V and 2 bases at J, with 14 bases between the two ends. In DNA form, the CDR3 reads TGTGCCAGTAGTTTTCCAGGGAGGCCCACAGATACGCAGTATTTT. This codes for CASSFPGRPTDTQYF.

This sequence joins TRBV10-3 and TRBJ2-3, with no clear D. The length of the CDR3 is 14 residues. V shed 3 bases and J shed 6 bases, with 13 bases lying between them. Germline V gene data show CDR1 as ENHRY and CDR2 as SYGVKD. CDR3 region: CAISENQSADTQYF. In DNA form, the CDR3 reads TGTGCCATCAGTGAAAACCAGAGCGCGGATACGCAGTATTTT.

The rearrangement links TRBV28 to TRBJ2-3, with 15 bases matching TRBD2. Germline CDR1 is MDHEN and CDR2 is SYDVKM. J gave up 3 bases and V 6 bases, and 13 bases lay outside the gene matches. The length of the CDR3 is 19 residues. CDR3 in amino acids: CASRPTLGTSGRMTDTQYF. Written as DNA, the CDR3 is TGTGCCAGCAGGCCGACATTAGGGACTAGCGGGAGGATGACAGATACGCAGTATTTT. Supplemented by reference TRBV28 and TRBJ2-3, the full variable domain reads DVKVTQSSRYLVKRTGEKVFLECVQDMDHENMFWYRQDPGLGLRLIYFSYDVKMKEKGDIPEGYSVSREKKERFSLILESASTNQTSMYLCASRPTLGTSGRMTDTQYFGPGTRLTVL.